The 20 T cell receptor beta chains given below trace back to one sample, sequenced in a study of blood T cell repertoires in COVID-19. Produced via immunoSEQ multiplex PCR; TCRdb's table is partial and in-frame only. The repertoire holds 200,000 to 250,000 clones, with about 86% as singletons. The specimen was peripheral blood. These receptors came from a woman in her twenties or thirties who had recovered from COVID-19.

This clone was picked up a small number of times. The chain links TRBV30 to TRBJ2-3, with D unresolved. The V end was cut by 2 bases, the J end by 4 bases, with 16 bases between. Germline CDR1 reads GTSNPN; CDR2 reads SVGIG (reference sequence). The CDR3 is made up of 15 amino acids. CDR3 nucleotide sequence: TGTGCCTGGAGTCGAAGCTCCGGAGAGGCAGATACGCAGTATTTT. Translation gives CAWSRSSGEADTQYF.

This sequence joins TRBV5-6 and TRBJ1-1; D is possibly TRBD1 (5 bases). With 6 bases removed from V and 6 bases from J, the gap between germline ends came to 18 bases. The CDR3 runs 14 residues. Germline assignment: CDR1 SGHDT and CDR2 YYEEEE. The CDR3, as DNA: TGTGCCAGCACTTTGGGGGGGTTCGAGGCTGAAGCTTTCTTT. It yields the protein CASTLGGFEAEAFF.

This sequence joins TRBV7-3 and TRBJ2-5; 8 bases align to TRBD2. The junction had 3 bases not matched to a gene; V was cut back by 6 bases and J by 0 bases. Germline-derived CDR1 and CDR2 are SGHTA and FQGTGA. This CDR3 comprises 14 residues. CDR3 sequence (DNA): TGTGCCAGCAGTCCTAGCGGGTACCAAGAGACCCAGTACTTC. It is translated as CASSPSGYQETQYF.

The gene calls are TRBV6-5 and TRBJ2-7; 10 bases line up with TRBD2. The CDR3 sequence is 13 residues long. CDR1 MNHEY and CDR2 SVGAGI come from the germline V gene. V lost 9 bases to trimming and J lost 4 bases; unmatched junction nucleotides: 6. CDR3 in amino acids: CASSSGRRYEQYF. The CDR3 DNA sequence: TGTGCCAGTTCTAGCGGGAGACGGTACGAGCAGTACTTC.

This rearrangement joins TRBV2 to TRBJ1-2; 9 bases align to TRBD1. From germline, CDR1 is SNHLY and CDR2 FYNNEI. This CDR3 is 13 amino acids long. J was trimmed by 7 bases and V by 6 bases; bases with no gene match: 6. The DNA of the CDR3 is TGTGCCAGCAGCACGACAGGGGGTAGTGGCTACACCTTC. Encoded protein: CASSTTGGSGYTF. Full variable domain (outside the CDR3, taken from reference TRBV2 and TRBJ1-2): EPEVTQTPSHQVTQMGQEVILRCVPISNHLYFYWYRQILGQKVEFLVSFYNNEISEKSEIFDDQFSVERPDGSNFTLKIRSTKLEDSAMYFCASSTTGGSGYTFGSGTRLTVV.

The chain combines TRBV6-5 with TRBJ2-7; a possible D gene is TRBD2 (5 bases). The CDR3 spans 12 residues. The germline V gene has CDR1 MNHEY and CDR2 SVGAGI. Trimming pared 7 bases from V and 5 bases from J, leaving 12 bases between. CDR3 sequence (DNA): TGTGCCAGCACCCCCCCCGGGAACGAGCAGTACTTC. Translated: CASTPPGNEQYF.

The chain carries TRBV5-1 and TRBJ2-1; D ambiguous. Trimming removed 4 bases from V and 0 bases from J, with 14 bases in between. Germline values: CDR1 SGHRS, CDR2 YFSETQ. This CDR3 has 16 amino acids. The CDR3 reads CASSLSVASSYNEQFF. In nucleotides, the CDR3 is TGCGCCAGCAGCCTGTCTGTTGCGAGCTCCTACAATGAGCAGTTCTTC.

The chain joins TRBV27 to TRBJ2-7; 7 bases agree with TRBD2. The V gene's germline CDR1 is MNHEY and CDR2 SMNVEV (reference sequence). V trimming: 5 bases; J trimming: 7 bases; junction bases outside the gene matches: 14. This CDR3 is built from 15 residues. The CDR3 loop is CASSPMTSRSGEQYF. The CDR3 bases are TGTGCCAGCAGTCCCATGACTAGCCGTTCGGGGGAGCAGTACTTC.

The chain joins TRBV24-1 to TRBJ2-5, with a tentative D call TRBD1 (6 bases). Germline V gene data show CDR1 as KGHDR and CDR2 as SFDVKD. This CDR3 has 14 residues. Trimming stripped 5 bases from V and 3 bases from J, with 12 bases between. The CDR3 nucleotides are TGTGCCACCAGTGGCCCAGGGGAAAAAGAGACCCAGTACTTC. This translates into CATSGPGEKETQYF.

This chain joins TRBV9 and TRBJ2-1, with D maybe TRBD2 (5 bases). This CDR3 comprises 13 residues. The germline gives CDR1 SGDLS, CDR2 YYNGEE. The V and J ends lost 0 bases and 10 bases respectively, with 11 bases between them. The CDR3 DNA sequence: TGTGCCAGCAGCGTAGAGCAAGCGGACGAGCAGTTCTTC. Its protein product is CASSVEQADEQFF.

The chain joins TRBV19 to TRBJ2-1; weak D call: TRBD1 (7 bases). Trimming took 7 bases from V and 7 from J, leaving 11 bases between them. CDR1 is LNHDA, CDR2 SQIVND, per germline (reference sequence). The CDR3 runs to 12 residues. This CDR3 is CASKAGGNEQFF. CDR3 nucleotide sequence: TGTGCCAGTAAGGCAGGGGGGAATGAGCAGTTCTTC.

The V gene is TRBV5-1, the J gene TRBJ2-3, with TRBD2 matching over 9 bases. Germline loops: CDR1 SGHRS, CDR2 YFSETQ. The CDR3 totals 17 residues. The J segment lost 1 base and the V segment lost 1 base, leaving 7 bases of the junction unmatched. The chain's CDR3 is CASSLLPAGGGTDTQYF. Here the CDR3 DNA reads TGCGCCAGCAGCTTGCTTCCCGCGGGAGGGGGCACAGATACGCAGTATTTT.

The rearrangement joins TRBV29-1 to TRBJ2-3, with D unresolved. Per germline, CDR1 SQVTM and CDR2 ANQGSEA. The CDR3 sequence is 13 residues long. The V and J ends lost 2 bases and 4 bases respectively, with 10 bases between them. Here the CDR3 DNA reads TGCAGCGTTGAAAACGCTATACCAGATACGCAGTATTTT. Its translation is CSVENAIPDTQYF.

The chain recombines TRBV19 with TRBJ2-5; 8 positions match TRBD1. The trim removed 7 bases at V and 5 bases at J, leaving 9 bases unmatched. Germline V gene data show CDR1 as LNHDA and CDR2 as SQIVND (reference sequence). CDR3 length: 14 amino acids. The CDR3 here is CASTRGQAPETQYF. DNA of the CDR3: TGTGCCAGTACCCGGGGACAGGCCCCCGAGACCCAGTACTTC.

The chain has TRBV28 and TRBJ2-1; 7 nucleotides match TRBD1. The ends lost 5 bases at V and 1 base at J; junction bases unmatched: 14. The CDR3 loop spans 18 amino acids. Germline V lookup: CDR1 MDHEN, CDR2 SYDVKM. CDR3 sequence (DNA): TGTGCCAGCAGTCCTGGGGTTGGGACAGAGTCATCCTACAATGAGCAGTTCTTC. Protein product: CASSPGVGTESSYNEQFF.

On this clone: The junction does not match germline at one end; this may be a read error. The chain has TRBV2 and TRBJ2-5, with D perhaps matching TRBD1 (5 bases). Germline V gives CDR1 SNHLY, CDR2 FYNNEI. CDR3 size: 15 residues. CDR3 amino acids: CASSESRQGQGTQYF. The DNA of the CDR3 is TGTGCCAGCAGTGAATCGCGCCAGGGTCAAGGGACCCAGTACTTC.

V usage is TRBV30 and J usage is TRBJ1-1; perhaps TRBD1 as D (6 bases). Trimming removed 5 bases at V and 1 base at J, with 14 bases between. The CDR3 has 14 residues. Germline values: CDR1 GTSNPN, CDR2 SVGIG (reference sequence). As DNA, the CDR3 is TGTGCCTGGGGGGGCACTGGTGGGAACACTGAAGCTTTCTTT. Residues: CAWGGTGGNTEAFF.

This sequence joins TRBV28 and TRBJ2-7; a weak D match, TRBD2 (5 bases). CDR1 MDHEN and CDR2 SYDVKM come from the germline V gene. The CDR3 covers 13 residues. V lost 6 bases, J lost 0 bases, and 9 bases lay in between. CDR3 protein: CASRAGSSYEQYF. The DNA of the CDR3 is TGTGCCAGCAGGGCGGGCAGCTCCTACGAGCAGTACTTC.

The chain is built from TRBV5-4 and TRBJ2-5; D is possibly TRBD2 (5 bases). Germline CDR1 and CDR2: SGHNT and YYREEE (reference sequence). The CDR3 is 14 amino acids. Trimming left V 3 bases short and J 2 bases short, with 11 bases between. The CDR3 DNA follows: TGTGCCAGCAGCTCCGGGGTTGTACAAGAGACCCAGTACTTC. It is translated as CASSSGVVQETQYF.

This clone was observed once. This chain connects TRBV28 to TRBJ1-2; D gene uncertain. The CDR3 consists of 14 residues. Deletions cut 6 bases from V and 5 bases from J, with 16 bases between. Per germline, CDR1 MDHEN and CDR2 SYDVKM. The CDR3 nucleotides are TGTGCCAGCAGATCCACCGGGAGAAGTTATGGCTACACCTTC. As protein: CASRSTGRSYGYTF.